The TCR beta chain under discussion was sequenced for a study of blood T cells in healthy people across ages. General study findings and limits: Significant beta diversity loss was already apparent by age approximately 40, declining roughly linearly.

Notes on this clonotype: Antigen unknown.

In germline, CDR1 is GTSNPN, CDR2 SVGIG (reference sequence). The CDR3 runs to 13 residues. V dropped 3 bases and J dropped 2 bases, with 10 bases sitting between them. Then a second PCR, running about 6 to 12 cycles, was carried out with a sample-barcoded 5' primer and a J-beta primer mix. In TCRdb, the 5' RACE reads were re-called with MiXCR into one record per CDR3 protein. The table has roughly 860,000 distinct CDR3 sequences, approximately 65% seen once. This TCR was recovered from a man aged 30-40 years in good health. The specimen sequenced was blood. The chain couples TRBV30 to TRBJ1-1; D possibly corresponds to TRBD1 (6 bases). The CDR3 region is CAWSWTENTEAFF. The CDR3 bases are TGTGCCTGGAGCTGGACAGAAAACACTGAAGCTTTCTTT.